This is a list of T cell receptor beta chains from one sample in a study of shared clonotypes between healthy human individuals. Data came from immunoSEQ multiplex PCR; TCRdb stores just in-frame clones and leaves some out. The sample has approximately 2.4 million clones, around 95% seen once; the top ten hold approximately 0.13%. Sequenced sample: naive CD4+ T cells sorted from blood. The receptors here all came from a man aged 18 to 30 in good health. CDR3s include the opening cysteine and the closing phenylalanine or tryptophan. A D gene is named only where the DNA matches it firmly. Not all rows give a size; the values are once, few, many and, for expanded clones, a class.

V gene: TRBV6-1; J gene: TRBJ1-4; D gene: -; clone size: once; CDR3 protein: CASSPGLNEKLFF; CDR3 DNA: TGTGCCAGCAGTCCGGGACTTAATGAAAAACTGTTTTTT
V gene: TRBV5-1; J gene: TRBJ1-1; D gene: -; clone size: -; CDR3 protein: CASSAGTHQKEAFF; CDR3 DNA: TGCGCCAGCAGCGCCGGGACGCATCAAAAGGAAGCTTTCTTT
V gene: TRBV11-2; J gene: TRBJ1-1; D gene: -; clone size: -; CDR3 protein: CASSLWNMNTEAFF; CDR3 DNA: TGTGCCAGCAGCTTATGGAATATGAACACTGAAGCTTTCTTT
V gene: TRBV27; J gene: TRBJ2-2; D gene: TRBD2; clone size: once; CDR3 protein: CASSLIAGGGTGELFF; CDR3 DNA: TGTGCCAGCAGTTTAATAGCGGGGGGCGGCACCGGGGAGCTGTTTTTT
V gene: TRBV7-2; J gene: TRBJ2-7; D gene: -; clone size: -; CDR3 protein: CASSPPAGPPYEQYF; CDR3 DNA: TGTGCCAGCAGCCCCCCCGCGGGCCCACCCTACGAGCAGTACTTC
V gene: TRBV12-5; J gene: TRBJ2-1; D gene: -; clone size: -; CDR3 protein: CASGLDGTAYNEQFF; CDR3 DNA: TGTGCTAGTGGTTTGGACGGGACGGCCTACAATGAGCAGTTCTTC
V gene: TRBV28; J gene: TRBJ2-7; D gene: TRBD1; clone size: -; CDR3 protein: CASSPDRGRASEQYF; CDR3 DNA: TGTGCCAGCAGTCCTGACAGGGGGCGTGCGAGTGAGCAGTACTTC
V gene: TRBV14; J gene: TRBJ2-4; D gene: -; clone size: -; CDR3 protein: CASSQFGDIQYF; CDR3 DNA: TGTGCCAGCAGCCAATTCGGAGACATTCAGTACTTC
V gene: TRBV5-1; J gene: TRBJ2-5; D gene: -; clone size: -; CDR3 protein: CASSLVVLEETQYF; CDR3 DNA: TGCGCCAGCAGCTTGGTTGTTTTAGAGGAGACCCAGTACTTC
V gene: TRBV19; J gene: TRBJ1-2; D gene: -; clone size: -; CDR3 protein: CASSTRGFGYGYTF; CDR3 DNA: TGTGCCAGTAGTACCCGAGGGTTTGGCTATGGCTACACCTTC
V gene: TRBV6-1; J gene: TRBJ2-3; D gene: -; clone size: once; CDR3 protein: CASSVSTDTQYF; CDR3 DNA: TGTGCCAGCAGCGTGTCGACAGATACGCAGTATTTT
V gene: TRBV21-1; J gene: TRBJ2-7; D gene: -; clone size: -; CDR3 protein: CASSKAGDYEQYF; CDR3 DNA: TGTGCCAGCAGCAAAGCAGGAGACTACGAGCAGTACTTC
V gene: TRBV9; J gene: TRBJ2-3; D gene: -; clone size: -; CDR3 protein: CASSSSTDTQYF; CDR3 DNA: TGTGCCAGCAGCTCAAGCACAGATACGCAGTATTTT
V gene: TRBV30; J gene: TRBJ2-7; D gene: TRBD1; clone size: -; CDR3 protein: CAWSVMTGSYEQYF; CDR3 DNA: TGTGCCTGGAGTGTAATGACAGGGTCCTACGAGCAGTACTTC
V gene: TRBV19; J gene: TRBJ1-5; D gene: -; clone size: -; CDR3 protein: CASSRSNQPQHF; CDR3 DNA: TGTGCCAGTAGTAGAAGCAATCAGCCCCAGCATTTT
V gene: TRBV30; J gene: TRBJ2-5; D gene: -; clone size: -; CDR3 protein: CAWSGGTQETQYF; CDR3 DNA: TGTGCCTGGAGTGGCGGGACCCAAGAGACCCAGTACTTC
V gene: TRBV6-5; J gene: TRBJ1-3; D gene: -; clone size: -; CDR3 protein: CASSYGDPSGNTIYF; CDR3 DNA: TGTGCCAGCAGTTACGGTGACCCCTCTGGAAACACCATATATTTT
V gene: TRBV4-3; J gene: TRBJ1-2; D gene: TRBD1; clone size: -; CDR3 protein: CASGGRGDNGYTF; CDR3 DNA: TGCGCCAGCGGGGGCAGGGGGGATAATGGCTACACCTTC
V gene: TRBV13; J gene: TRBJ2-7; D gene: TRBD2; clone size: -; CDR3 protein: CASSWGLAGGPGSYEQYF; CDR3 DNA: TGTGCCAGCAGCTGGGGACTAGCGGGAGGGCCCGGATCCTACGAGCAGTACTTC
V gene: TRBV2; J gene: TRBJ1-1; D gene: -; clone size: -; CDR3 protein: CASRGDINTEAFF; CDR3 DNA: TGTGCCAGCAGAGGGGACATAAACACTGAAGCTTTCTTT
V gene: TRBV27; J gene: TRBJ2-3; D gene: TRBD2; clone size: -; CDR3 protein: CASTGLAGKWRDTQYF; CDR3 DNA: TGTGCCAGCACCGGACTAGCGGGGAAGTGGAGAGATACGCAGTATTTT
V gene: TRBV18; J gene: TRBJ1-2; D gene: -; clone size: -; CDR3 protein: CASSPPGNYGYTF; CDR3 DNA: TGTGCCAGCTCACCCCCGGGGAACTATGGCTACACCTTC
V gene: TRBV10-3; J gene: TRBJ2-5; D gene: -; clone size: -; CDR3 protein: CAISASDQETQYF; CDR3 DNA: TGTGCCATCAGTGCGTCGGATCAAGAGACCCAGTACTTC
V gene: TRBV28; J gene: TRBJ1-3; D gene: -; clone size: -; CDR3 protein: CASSLGGGLWNTIYF; CDR3 DNA: TGTGCCAGCAGTTTAGGGGGTGGTCTATGGAACACCATATATTTT
V gene: TRBV5-1; J gene: TRBJ2-3; D gene: TRBD1; clone size: few; CDR3 protein: CASSPTGGSADTQYF; CDR3 DNA: TGCGCCAGCAGCCCCACAGGGGGGTCGGCAGATACGCAGTATTTT
V gene: TRBV6-5; J gene: TRBJ1-1; D gene: -; clone size: -; CDR3 protein: CASRGGILNTEAFF; CDR3 DNA: TGTGCCAGCAGGGGAGGGATTCTGAACACTGAAGCTTTCTTT
V gene: TRBV5-6; J gene: TRBJ2-7; D gene: -; clone size: -; CDR3 protein: CASSTGQITHEQYF; CDR3 DNA: TGTGCCAGCAGTACCGGACAGATCACCCACGAGCAGTACTTC
V gene: TRBV6-6; J gene: TRBJ1-4; D gene: -; clone size: -; CDR3 protein: CASSYSNRGREKLFF; CDR3 DNA: TGTGCCAGCAGTTACTCGAATAGGGGACGAGAAAAACTGTTTTTT
V gene: TRBV18; J gene: TRBJ1-1; D gene: -; clone size: -; CDR3 protein: CASSPAGTVNTEAFF; CDR3 DNA: TGTGCCAGCTCACCGGCCGGGACGGTGAACACTGAAGCTTTCTTT
V gene: TRBV27; J gene: TRBJ1-5; D gene: -; clone size: few; CDR3 protein: CASSLRAGAFNQPQHF; CDR3 DNA: TGTGCCAGCAGTTTAAGGGCAGGGGCCTTCAATCAGCCCCAGCATTTT
V gene: TRBV7-8; J gene: TRBJ1-6; D gene: TRBD1; clone size: -; CDR3 protein: CASSVGTGGKGSPLHF; CDR3 DNA: TGTGCCAGCAGCGTAGGGACAGGGGGTAAAGGTTCACCCCTCCACTTT
V gene: TRBV4-3; J gene: TRBJ1-4; D gene: -; clone size: -; CDR3 protein: CASSQGAGLDEKLFF; CDR3 DNA: TGCGCCAGCAGCCAAGGAGCGGGGCTAGATGAAAAACTGTTTTTT
V gene: TRBV27; J gene: TRBJ2-7; D gene: TRBD2; clone size: -; CDR3 protein: CASRRSGSSYEQYF; CDR3 DNA: TGTGCCAGCAGACGCAGCGGGAGCTCCTACGAGCAGTACTTC
V gene: TRBV11-3; J gene: TRBJ1-6; D gene: TRBD1; clone size: -; CDR3 protein: CASSLDRRSPLHF; CDR3 DNA: TGTGCCAGCAGCCTGGACAGGCGTTCACCCCTCCACTTT
V gene: TRBV7-2; J gene: TRBJ1-1; D gene: -; clone size: -; CDR3 protein: CASSALAGSTEAFF; CDR3 DNA: TGTGCCAGCAGCGCCCTAGCAGGGAGCACTGAAGCTTTCTTT
V gene: TRBV9; J gene: TRBJ1-2; D gene: -; clone size: -; CDR3 protein: CASSGTVRHYGYTF; CDR3 DNA: TGTGCCAGCAGCGGGACAGTGCGCCACTATGGCTACACCTTC
V gene: TRBV7-9; J gene: TRBJ2-7; D gene: TRBD2; clone size: -; CDR3 protein: CASSAGTSGPLEQYF; CDR3 DNA: TGTGCCAGCAGCGCCGGGACTAGCGGTCCGCTCGAGCAGTACTTC
V gene: TRBV27; J gene: TRBJ2-1; D gene: TRBD1; clone size: -; CDR3 protein: CASNRQGIDEQFF; CDR3 DNA: TGTGCCAGCAACAGACAGGGTATCGATGAGCAGTTCTTC
V gene: TRBV10-3; J gene: TRBJ1-2; D gene: -; clone size: -; CDR3 protein: CATEDSHGYTF; CDR3 DNA: TGTGCCACTGAGGACAGTCATGGCTACACCTTC
V gene: TRBV27; J gene: TRBJ1-6; D gene: -; clone size: -; CDR3 protein: CASKLMERDNSPLHF; CDR3 DNA: TGTGCCAGCAAGCTGATGGAGCGTGATAATTCACCCCTCCACTTT
V gene: TRBV9; J gene: TRBJ1-1; D gene: -; clone size: -; CDR3 protein: CASSATANTEAFF; CDR3 DNA: TGTGCCAGCAGCGCCACAGCGAACACTGAAGCTTTCTTT
V gene: TRBV28; J gene: TRBJ2-3; D gene: -; clone size: -; CDR3 protein: CATTQGGVPGSPDTQYF; CDR3 DNA: TGTGCCACCACTCAGGGTGGGGTACCTGGGTCTCCAGATACGCAGTATTTT
V gene: TRBV19; J gene: TRBJ1-5; D gene: TRBD1; clone size: -; CDR3 protein: CASSIGTGGWQPQHF; CDR3 DNA: TGTGCCAGTAGTATAGGGACAGGGGGCTGGCAGCCCCAGCATTTT